The 31 T cell receptor beta chains reported below all come from one sample, sequenced in a study of blood T cell repertoires in COVID-19 (dated by TCRdb to 2018 to 2021). The method was the immunoSEQ multiplex PCR assay. In TCRdb, the immuneACCESS table is reduced to in-frame sequences with V and J assigned. These tables do not hold every clone; where another copy was compared, an unresolved V gene accounts for under half, and the others remain unexplained. Counted in this sample were about 190,000 clones; approximately 79% of them appeared once. The ten largest clones add up to roughly an eighth of the sample. Sequencing input: peripheral blood. The source is a woman in her 50s with acute or convalescent COVID-19.

The chain uses TRBV19 and TRBJ1-1, with 7 bases aligning to TRBD1. Germline V CDR1 and CDR2: LNHDA, SQIVND (reference sequence). CDR3 length: 15 amino acids. Trimming removed 3 bases from V and 1 base from J; junction bases left unmatched: 5. The CDR3 protein is CASSMAGGGNTEAFF. Written as DNA, the CDR3 is TGTGCCAGTAGTATGGCAGGGGGAGGGAACACTGAAGCTTTCTTT.

The chain couples TRBV20-1 to TRBJ2-7; D is ambiguous. CDR3 length: 11 amino acids. V lost 1 base and J lost 4, with 5 bases in between. CDR1 is DFQATT and CDR2 is SNEGSKA in the germline V gene (reference sequence). The CDR3 spells CSARVLYEQYF. The CDR3 nucleotides read TGCAGTGCTAGAGTTCTTTACGAGCAGTACTTC.

The rearrangement uses TRBV19 and TRBJ2-7; tentatively, D is TRBD2 (5 bases). The germline V and J ends were trimmed by 5 bases and 0 bases, with 14 bases remaining between them. In germline, CDR1 is LNHDA, CDR2 SQIVND (reference sequence). This CDR3 has 15 residues. The CDR3: CASSRGGTASYEQYF. CDR3 DNA sequence: TGTGCCAGTAGTCGTGGAGGTACGGCCTCCTACGAGCAGTACTTC.

This chain links TRBV7-2 with TRBJ1-5; TRBD1 is a possible D gene (5 bases). From germline, CDR1 is SGHTA and CDR2 FQGNSA. Trimming left V 5 bases short and J 1 base short, with 12 bases between. This CDR3 has 15 residues. The CDR3 DNA is TGTGCCAGCAGCCTCCAGGGAGGCAGCAATCAGCCCCAGCATTTT. This gives the protein CASSLQGGSNQPQHF.

Only a few counts were recorded for this clone. This chain uses TRBV9 with TRBJ1-1; TRBD1 matches at 7 bases. The J segment lost 5 bases and the V segment lost 4 bases, leaving 11 bases of the junction unmatched. This CDR3 contains 15 residues. Looked up from germline, CDR1 is SGDLS and CDR2 is YYNGEE. The CDR3 coding sequence is TGTGCCAGCAGCCCAGAGGGGGCCCCGAGGACTGAAGCTTTCTTT. As protein: CASSPEGAPRTEAFF.

The chain recombines TRBV18 with TRBJ2-7, with no clear D. CDR3 length: 11 amino acids. V gave up 3 bases and J gave up 3 bases, with 3 bases separating them. From germline, CDR1 is KGHSH and CDR2 LQKENI. CDR3 in DNA: TGTGCCAGCTCACCCCTCTACGAGCAGTACTTC. As protein: CASSPLYEQYF. The entire variable domain, with the rest obtained from reference TRBV18 and TRBJ2-7, is as follows: NAGVMQNPRHLVRRRGQEARLRCSPMKGHSHVYWYRQLPEEGLKFMVYLQKENIIDESGMPKERFSAEFPKEGPSILRIQQVVRGDSAAYFCASSPLYEQYFGPGTRLTVT.

V gene TRBV19 combines with J gene TRBJ1-2; D is undetermined. The CDR3 contains 12 residues. Germline values: CDR1 LNHDA, CDR2 SQIVND (reference sequence). Trimming took off 8 bases at V and 8 bases at J, with 15 bases between the two ends. CDR3: CASAGKQKGYTF. Written as DNA, the CDR3 is TGTGCCAGTGCCGGGAAGCAAAAGGGCTACACCTTC. The full variable domain, rest sourced from reference TRBV19 and TRBJ1-2, is DGGITQSPKYLFRKEGQNVTLSCEQNLNHDAMYWYRQDPGQGLRLIYYSQIVNDFQKGDIAEGYSVSREKKESFPLTVTSAQKNPTAFYLCASAGKQKGYTFGSGTRLTVV.

This chain connects TRBV6-6 to TRBJ1-1; TRBD1 agrees at 8 bases. The germline V gene has CDR1 MNHNY and CDR2 SVGAGI (reference sequence). Trimming at V came to 9 bases and at J to 0 bases, leaving 6 bases not matched to a gene. CDR3 size: 14 residues. The CDR3 sequence is CASSNRGMNTEAFF. The DNA for the CDR3 is TGTGCCAGTTCCAACAGGGGGATGAACACTGAAGCTTTCTTT.

The CDR3 loop is CASSFSGSPQPQHF. DNA of the CDR3: TGTGCCAGCAGTTTTAGCGGTAGTCCCCAGCCCCAGCATTTT. The genes are TRBV28 and TRBJ1-5, with unresolved D. Between the trimmed V and J ends, which lost 3 bases and 7 bases, there was a span of 13 bases. The germline CDR1 and CDR2 sequences are MDHEN and SYDVKM. The length of the CDR3 is 14 residues.

At least ten counts were recorded for this clone. V usage is TRBV11-2 and J usage is TRBJ2-2; the match to TRBD2 covers 7 bases. The V gene end was trimmed by 3 bases and the J gene end by 2 bases; junction bases not matched to a gene: 3. There are 15 residues in the CDR3. The V gene's germline CDR1 is SGHAT and CDR2 FQNNGV. CDR3 coding DNA: TGTGCCAGCAGCTTGGGACTACTAAACACCGGGGAGCTGTTTTTT. It is translated as CASSLGLLNTGELFF.

J is TRBJ2-2 and V is TRBV5-1; TRBD1 matches 7 bases. Losses at the gene ends were 4 bases for V and 1 base for J; bases not matched to a gene: 4. Germline V CDR1 and CDR2: SGHRS, YFSETQ. The CDR3 runs to 15 residues. The CDR3 coding sequence is TGCGCCAGCAGCACCCGGACAGGGAACACCGGGGAGCTGTTTTTT. Amino acid sequence: CASSTRTGNTGELFF.

This clone was seen a handful of times. The chain couples TRBV7-2 to TRBJ2-1; TRBD1 aligns across 7 bases. The germline CDR1 and CDR2 sequences are SGHTA and FQGNSA. V dropped 4 bases and J dropped 7; count of bases not matched to a gene: 13. The CDR3 spans 16 residues. CDR3 loop: CASSSLTDREWNEQFF. CDR3 DNA: TGTGCCAGCAGCTCCTTAACTGACAGGGAGTGGAATGAGCAGTTCTTC.

V gene TRBV30 combines with J gene TRBJ1-3, with TRBD1 as a possible D gene (5 bases). Germline CDR1 reads GTSNPN; CDR2 reads SVGIG (reference sequence). The CDR3 is made up of 13 amino acids. The DNA of the CDR3 is TGTGCTAGGGACTCTAACTCTGGAAACACCATATATTTT. Its protein is CARDSNSGNTIYF.

This chain connects TRBV11-2 to TRBJ1-6; 11 bases line up with TRBD1. With V trimmed by 6 bases and J by 0 bases, 10 bases remained unmatched. Per the germline V gene, CDR1 is SGHAT and CDR2 is FQNNGV. CDR3 length equals 19 residues. The CDR3 DNA is TGTGCCAGCAGACGGGGACAGGGGGTTCTCAGCTCCTATAATTCACCCCTCCACTTT. The encoded protein is CASRRGQGVLSSYNSPLHF.

The V and J genes are TRBV6-6 and TRBJ1-4, with D possibly being TRBD1 (5 bases). The germline CDR1 and CDR2 sequences are MNHNY and SVGAGI (reference sequence). V was cut by 2 bases and J by 12 bases, with 10 bases left in between. The CDR3 length is 12 residues. As DNA, the CDR3 is TGTGCCAGCAGTTACGTGGCGGGGGAACTGTTTTTT. Translating it yields CASSYVAGELFF.

The chain joins TRBV15 to TRBJ1-5, with D unclear. With 2 bases removed from V and 5 bases from J, the gap between germline ends came to 10 bases. The CDR3 loop spans 14 amino acids. The germline CDR1 and CDR2 sequences are LNHNV and YYDKDF (reference sequence). The CDR3 loop reads CATSRTENYQPQHF. The CDR3 coding sequence is TGTGCCACCAGCAGAACCGAAAACTATCAGCCCCAGCATTTT.

V gene TRBV4-3 combines with J gene TRBJ2-3; TRBD2 matches 7 bases. Germline lookup yields CDR1 LGHNA and CDR2 YSLEER. The CDR3 loop spans 15 amino acids. V lost 0 bases to trimming and J lost 0 bases; unmatched junction nucleotides: 0. CDR3 coding DNA: TGCGCCAGCAGCCAAGATAGCGGGAGCACAGATACGCAGTATTTT. Its translation is CASSQDSGSTDTQYF.

This clone appeared a single time. The rearrangement links TRBV28 to TRBJ2-1; 7 bases align to TRBD1. Trimming removed 5 bases from V and 5 bases from J; junction bases left unmatched: 9. CDR1 is MDHEN and CDR2 is SYDVKM in the germline V gene. The CDR3 loop spans 15 amino acids. This chain's CDR3 is CASSNRDRQNNEQFF. For the CDR3, the DNA is TGTGCCAGCAGTAATAGGGACAGACAGAACAATGAGCAGTTCTTC.

The chain recombines TRBV27 with TRBJ1-1, with D perhaps TRBD1 (6 bases). The length of the CDR3 is 14 residues. Germline values: CDR1 MNHEY, CDR2 SMNVEV (reference sequence). Trimming took 5 bases from V and 6 from J, leaving 16 bases between them. CDR3 bases: TGTGCCAGCAGTCTTACAGGGAGTCTTGCTGAAGCTTTCTTT. Translating gives CASSLTGSLAEAFF.

The chain combines TRBV11-3 with TRBJ1-1; a weak D match, TRBD1 (6 bases). CDR3 length: 16 residues. V lost 3 bases to trimming and J lost 5 bases, with 19 bases between them. The germline gives CDR1 SGHNT, CDR2 YENEEA. The CDR3 sequence: CASSFSLRGTRTEAFF. The DNA for the CDR3 is TGTGCCAGCAGCTTCTCCCTCAGGGGTACACGAACTGAAGCTTTCTTT.

The chain recombines TRBV10-3 with TRBJ1-2; D not resolved. There are 13 residues in the CDR3. The V gene lost 3 bases and the J gene lost 5 bases, with 10 bases spanning the gap. Germline CDR1 is ENHRY and CDR2 is SYGVKD. CDR3 in DNA: TGTGCCATCAGTGAAAACTCACGGTATGGCTACACCTTC. It yields the protein CAISENSRYGYTF.

The chain couples TRBV5-8 to TRBJ2-3; 8 bases are shared with TRBD2. Germline assignment: CDR1 SGHTS and CDR2 YDEGEE. Trimming removed 1 base from V and 3 bases from J; junction bases left unmatched: 4. CDR3 length: 15 residues. The CDR3 region has the DNA TGTGCCAGCAGCTTGCGGGGGGGGGAAACAGATACGCAGTATTTT. It specifies CASSLRGGETDTQYF.

The chain combines TRBV5-6 with TRBJ1-2, with 8 bases matching TRBD1. The CDR3 has 16 residues. Trimming removed 0 bases from V and 1 base from J; junction bases left unmatched: 5. Germline lookup yields CDR1 SGHDT and CDR2 YYEEEE. The CDR3 nucleotides are TGTGCCAGCAGCTTGGGTCGGGACAGGCTTAACTATGGCTACACCTTC. The encoded protein is CASSLGRDRLNYGYTF. Filled out from reference TRBV5-6 and TRBJ1-2, the complete variable domain reads DAGVTQSPTHLIKTRGQQVTLRCSPKSGHDTVSWYQQALGQGPQFIFQYYEEEERQRGNFPDRFSGHQFPNYSSELNVNALLLGDSALYLCASSLGRDRLNYGYTFGSGTRLTVV.

The CDR3 loop reads CASSFWNILVAGELEWELFF. In DNA, the CDR3 is TGTGCCAGCAGCTTTTGGAATATACTGGTAGCGGGAGAATTAGAATGGGAGCTGTTTTTT. This sequence joins TRBV7-8 and TRBJ2-2, with TRBD2 matching over 9 bases. Germline CDR1 reads SGHVS; CDR2 reads FQNEAQ. Trimming took 3 bases from V and 9 from J; bases not matched to a gene: 23. The CDR3 totals 20 residues.

This rearrangement joins TRBV27 to TRBJ1-5; 8 nucleotides line up with TRBD1. Trimming cost V 5 bases and J 6 bases; bases outside gene matches: 9. Germline assignment: CDR1 MNHEY and CDR2 SMNVEV (reference sequence). CDR3 length equals 15 residues. CDR3 residues: CASSLNTGGGQPQHF. CDR3 in DNA: TGTGCCAGCAGTCTAAATACAGGGGGTGGTCAGCCCCAGCATTTT.

The rearrangement links TRBV6-5 to TRBJ2-7, with 7 nucleotides matching TRBD1. V lost 6 bases and J lost 2; bases outside the gene matches: 4. Per germline, CDR1 MNHEY and CDR2 SVGAGI. The CDR3 is 13 residues long. The CDR3 here is CASRGTGAYEQYF. As DNA, the CDR3 is TGTGCCAGCAGGGGAACAGGGGCCTACGAGCAGTACTTC.

The chain employs TRBV11-2 and TRBJ1-4; D not certain. Germline assignment: CDR1 SGHAT and CDR2 FQNNGV. CDR3 size: 15 residues. V lost 5 bases and J lost 0, with 10 bases in between. The CDR3 sequence: CASSPSRATNEKLFF. The CDR3 DNA is TGTGCCAGCAGCCCGTCCCGGGCAACTAATGAAAAACTGTTTTTT.

The rearrangement links TRBV7-2 to TRBJ1-3; unclear D gene. The CDR3 runs 15 residues. The germline CDR1 and CDR2 sequences are SGHTA and FQGNSA. With 3 bases removed from V and 0 bases from J, the gap between germline ends came to 9 bases. Written as DNA, the CDR3 is TGTGCCAGCAGCTTGAGCGGGCACTCTGGAAACACCATATATTTT. It translates to CASSLSGHSGNTIYF.

This clone has only one observation. The rearrangement uses TRBV11-2 and TRBJ2-7; 10 bases are shared with TRBD1. Germline V gene data show CDR1 as SGHAT and CDR2 as FQNNGV. CDR3 length: 14 amino acids. After removal of 6 bases from V and 6 bases from J, the junction contained 8 bases not matched to a gene. CDR3 sequence: CASRRGTGEIEQYF. CDR3 in DNA: TGTGCCAGCAGAAGGGGGACAGGGGAGATCGAGCAGTACTTC.

J is TRBJ2-5 and V is TRBV27, with 8 bases matching TRBD2. J gave up 1 base and V 5 bases, and 3 bases lay outside the gene matches. The CDR3 sequence is 14 residues long. CDR1 and CDR2 (germline): MNHEY, SMNVEV (reference sequence). The CDR3 region has the DNA TGTGCCAGCAGTCAACGGGGGGGCCAAGAGACCCAGTACTTC. The encoded protein is CASSQRGGQETQYF.

The J gene is TRBJ2-4, the V gene TRBV5-6; TRBD2 agrees at 8 bases. This CDR3 has 14 amino acids. Germline loops: CDR1 SGHDT, CDR2 YYEEEE. Unmatched junction bases numbered 4, after V lost 1 base and J lost 7 bases. Written as DNA, the CDR3 is TGTGCCAGCAGCTTGCCCGGGGGGGTTAACATTCAGTACTTC. Translating it yields CASSLPGGVNIQYF.